This T cell receptor (beta chain) emerged from a study of tumor-infiltrating lymphocytes in localized non-small cell lung cancer. General study findings and limits: Higher tumor T cell infiltration than in uninvolved lung was supported by TCRbeta sequencing.

TCRdb's table, derived via immunoSEQ multiplex PCR, lists solely in-frame clones and lacks some. The data contain some 8,400 clones, under 85% of them singletons. Germline CDR1 and CDR2: MNHEY and SMNVEV (reference sequence). J lost 8 bases, V lost 4 bases, and 16 bases had no gene match. The length of the CDR3 is 16 residues. Regarding this clone: No antigen is known for it.

The J gene is TRBJ2-7, the V gene TRBV27; 8 bases agree with TRBD2. The clonotype was recovered from a human donor with non-small cell lung cancer. Input material: uninvolved lung tissue not adjacent to the tumor. The CDR3 DNA follows: TGTGCCAGCAGTTCCTCAGAGAGCGGGAGAGAAGTAAAGCAGTACTTC. Translated, it gives CASSSSESGREVKQYF.